These 12 T cell receptor beta chains came from one sample sequenced in a study of blood T cells in healthy people across ages. It was with a sample-barcoded 5' primer and a J-beta primer mix that a second PCR of roughly 7 to 12 cycles was run. MiXCR, applied by TCRdb to the 5' RACE reads, yields one record per CDR3 protein. The table has over 1,500,000 distinct CDR3 sequences, roughly 52% seen once. The sequenced sample consisted of blood. The receptors come from a woman aged 40 to 50 in good health.

The CDR3 DNA reads as TGTGCCAGCAGTAAGAGCGTAGCGGGGGCCCGCACAGATACGCAGTATTTT. Its translation is CASSKSVAGARTDTQYF. The chain couples TRBV7-8 to TRBJ2-3; TRBD2 agrees at 9 bases. Germline CDR1 SGHVS, CDR2 FQNEAQ. With V trimmed by 6 bases and J by 1 base, 11 bases remained unmatched. The CDR3 consists of 17 residues.

There are a few counts of this clonotype. The CDR3 DNA reads as TGCAGTGCTAGCACTGGCCGGGACTATGGCTACACCTTC. The encoded protein is CSASTGRDYGYTF. This sequence joins TRBV20-1 and TRBJ1-2; no clear D. The CDR3 extends over 13 amino acids. The V and J ends lost 3 bases and 3 bases respectively, with 11 bases between them. CDR1 and CDR2 from the germline V gene are DFQATT and SNEGSKA (reference sequence).

The chain is built from TRBV20-1 and TRBJ2-5, with 10 positions matching TRBD2. The V gene's germline CDR1 is DFQATT and CDR2 SNEGSKA (reference sequence). Trimming removed 0 bases from V and 11 bases from J; junction bases left unmatched: 12. This CDR3 has 15 amino acids. CDR3 nucleotides: TGCAGTGCTAGAGATGGGCTAGCGGGGGAGTACGGGCAGTACTTC. It is translated as CSARDGLAGEYGQYF.

The chain combines TRBV28 with TRBJ2-6; weak D call: TRBD2 (6 bases). Per germline, CDR1 MDHEN and CDR2 SYDVKM. The V end lost 6 bases, the J end lost 3 bases, and 9 bases lay between the germline ends. The CDR3 runs 14 residues. The CDR3, as DNA: TGTGCCAGCAGGGTGGGGGGTGGGGCCAACGTCCTGACTTTC. It codes for CASRVGGGANVLTF.

J is TRBJ1-2 and V is TRBV20-1; TRBD1 is a possible D gene (5 bases). The V gene lost 6 bases and the J gene lost 5 bases, with 19 bases spanning the gap. Germline V gene sequence: CDR1 DFQATT, CDR2 SNEGSKA (reference sequence). This CDR3 is built from 14 residues. DNA for the CDR3: TGCAGTGCCACCCTGGGAGGGGTCGGTTATGGCTACACCTTC. Encoded protein: CSATLGGVGYGYTF.

V is TRBV20-1 and J is TRBJ1-2; D is uncertain. Germline V lookup: CDR1 DFQATT, CDR2 SNEGSKA (reference sequence). With 6 bases removed from V and 6 bases from J, the gap between germline ends came to 14 bases. CDR3 length equals 12 residues. The CDR3 DNA reads TGCAGTGCCAGTGCTAAGGTCAATGGCTACACCTTC. This gives the protein CSASAKVNGYTF.

Notes on this clonotype: One end of the junction varies from germline; a read error may be responsible. This chain links TRBV7-7 with TRBJ2-5; 7 nucleotides agree with TRBD1. The CDR3 is 14 amino acids. CDR1 is SSHAT and CDR2 is FNYEAQ in the germline V gene (reference sequence). CDR3 loop: CASTRGGPKETQYF. The CDR3 nucleotides read TGTGCTAGCACCAGAGGGGGCCCTAAAGAGACCCAGTACTTC. The variable domain in full, with the rest retrieved from reference TRBV7-7 and TRBJ2-5, is GAGVSQSPRYKVTKRGQDVTLRCDPISSHATLYWYQQALGQGPEFLTYFNYEAQPDKSGLPSDRFSAERPEGSISTLTIQRTEQRDSAMYRCASTRGGPKETQYFGPGTRLLVL.

The genes are TRBV7-8 and TRBJ1-5, with D hard to call. CDR1 is SGHVS, CDR2 FQNEAQ, per germline. V was clipped by 2 bases and J by 4 bases, with 6 bases between them. The CDR3 consists of 13 residues. CDR3 amino acids: CASSLRPNQPQHF. CDR3 bases: TGTGCCAGCAGCTTAAGGCCGAATCAGCCCCAGCATTTT. Using reference TRBV7-8 and TRBJ1-5 for the parts outside the CDR3, the full variable domain is GAGVSQSPRYKVAKRGQDVALRCDPISGHVSLFWYQQALGQGPEFLTYFQNEAQLDKSGLPSDRFFAERPEGSVSTLKIQRTQQEDSAVYLCASSLRPNQPQHFGDGTRLSIL.

This clonotype came up a few times. This chain connects TRBV15 to TRBJ2-3; the match to TRBD1 covers 8 bases. The CDR3 runs 16 residues. J lost 6 bases, V lost 0 bases, and 8 bases had no gene match. Germline values: CDR1 LNHNV, CDR2 YYDKDF (reference sequence). The CDR3 is CATSREIGQGVDTQYF. CDR3 in DNA: TGTGCCACCAGCAGAGAAATAGGACAGGGCGTTGATACGCAGTATTTT.

This clonotype was counted only a few times. This rearrangement joins TRBV15 to TRBJ2-3; D is undetermined. With 4 bases removed from V and 6 bases from J, the gap between germline ends came to 14 bases. The CDR3 loop spans 14 amino acids. Germline V gives CDR1 LNHNV, CDR2 YYDKDF (reference sequence). This chain's CDR3 is CATSTGQPGDTQYF. CDR3 in DNA: TGTGCCACCAGCACCGGGCAACCCGGGGATACGCAGTATTTT.

The V gene is TRBV20-1, the J gene TRBJ2-1, with D perhaps TRBD2 (6 bases). Trimming shortened V by 5 bases and J by 15 bases, and 17 bases separated the two germline ends. The CDR3 consists of 11 residues. Germline CDR1 and CDR2: DFQATT and SNEGSKA (reference sequence). CDR3 protein: CSAPDIGGVFF. CDR3 DNA sequence: TGCAGTGCTCCTGATATCGGGGGAGTGTTCTTC.

V is TRBV9 and J is TRBJ2-3; the match to TRBD2 covers 7 bases. The CDR3 has 13 residues. Germline CDR1 is SGDLS and CDR2 is YYNGEE. V shed 3 bases and J 6 bases; nucleotides not matched to a gene: 4. The CDR3 loop is CASSAGGLDTQYF. In DNA form, the CDR3 reads TGTGCCAGCAGCGCGGGAGGTCTCGATACGCAGTATTTT.